This is a list of T cell receptor beta chains from one sample in a study of sequential checkpoint blockade in melanoma. The method was immunoSEQ multiplex PCR; TCRdb's version includes in-frame clones alone and lacks a portion of them. The sample has 30,000 to 40,000 clones; 86% are singletons. Here the sequenced sample was CD8+ T cells sorted from blood (inferred from file names), taken from a patient given nivolumab and ipilimumab in sequence. The receptors shown here come from a human donor with melanoma. Both conserved end residues are part of each CDR3. Each record gives: CDR3 protein, CDR3 DNA, D gene, J gene, V gene, clone size, CDR3 length. A D gene is named only where the DNA matches it firmly. Size tells how often a clone was seen (once, few, many) or the class of an expanded clone, and some rows leave it out.

CDR3: CASSLLLAGGPPSYNEQFF
DNA: TGTGCCAGCAGCTTGTTACTAGCGGGAGGGCCTCCCTCCTACAATGAGCAGTTCTTC
D: TRBD2
J: TRBJ2-1
V: TRBV5-8
size: few
length: 19

CDR3: CASSDSGRTYNEQFF
DNA: TGTGCCAGCAGTGATAGCGGGAGAACCTACAATGAGCAGTTCTTC
D: TRBD2
J: TRBJ2-1
V: TRBV2
size: -
length: 15

CDR3: CASSPGTSGRQHQETQYF
DNA: TGTGCCAGCTCACCCGGGACTAGCGGGAGGCAACACCAAGAGACCCAGTACTTC
D: TRBD2
J: TRBJ2-5
V: TRBV18
size: once
length: 18

CDR3: CASSPEASRSRNEQFF
DNA: TGTGCCAGCAGCCCCGAAGCATCTAGAAGCCGAAATGAGCAGTTCTTC
D: -
J: TRBJ2-1
V: TRBV9
size: -
length: 16

CDR3: CASSWTSGRSTTGELFF
DNA: TGTGCCAGCAGTTGGACTAGCGGGAGGTCAACAACCGGGGAGCTGTTTTTT
D: TRBD2
J: TRBJ2-2
V: TRBV27
size: -
length: 17

CDR3: CASSQTGQLNTEAFF
DNA: TGCGCCAGCAGCCAAACGGGACAGCTGAACACTGAAGCTTTCTTT
D: TRBD1
J: TRBJ1-1
V: TRBV4-1
size: -
length: 15

CDR3: CASSQRVGLADTGELFF
DNA: TGTGCCAGCAGTCAAAGGGTCGGTCTAGCGGACACCGGGGAGCTGTTTTTT
D: TRBD2
J: TRBJ2-2
V: TRBV7-9
size: -
length: 17

CDR3: CASSPTGDPEAFF
DNA: TGTGCCAGCAGCCCTACCGGGGATCCTGAAGCTTTCTTT
D: -
J: TRBJ1-1
V: TRBV5-4
size: -
length: 13

CDR3: CASSVGQGRIGEKLFF
DNA: TGTGCCAGCAGCGTCGGACAGGGACGAATAGGTGAAAAACTGTTTTTT
D: TRBD1
J: TRBJ1-4
V: TRBV25-1
size: -
length: 16

CDR3: CASSYGGTYEQYF
DNA: TGTGCCAGCAGTTACGGCGGAACCTACGAGCAGTACTTC
D: -
J: TRBJ2-7
V: TRBV6-6
size: -
length: 13

CDR3: CASSSYILSYEQYF
DNA: TGTGCCAGCAGCTCTTACATACTATCCTACGAGCAGTACTTC
D: -
J: TRBJ2-7
V: TRBV11-2
size: -
length: 14

CDR3: CATSRVTSVSWDDTQYF
DNA: TGTGCCACCAGCAGAGTTACTAGCGTGTCTTGGGATGATACGCAGTATTTT
D: TRBD2
J: TRBJ2-3
V: TRBV15
size: -
length: 17

CDR3: CASGPGQGTDTQYF
DNA: TGTGCTAGTGGACCGGGACAGGGGACAGATACGCAGTATTTT
D: TRBD1
J: TRBJ2-3
V: TRBV12-5
size: -
length: 14